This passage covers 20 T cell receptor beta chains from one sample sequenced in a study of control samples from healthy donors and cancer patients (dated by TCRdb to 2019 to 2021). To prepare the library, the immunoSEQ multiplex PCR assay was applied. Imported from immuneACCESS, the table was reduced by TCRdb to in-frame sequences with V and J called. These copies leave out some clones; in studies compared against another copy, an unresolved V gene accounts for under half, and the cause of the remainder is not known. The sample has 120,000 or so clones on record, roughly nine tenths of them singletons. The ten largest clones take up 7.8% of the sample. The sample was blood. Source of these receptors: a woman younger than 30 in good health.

This CDR3 is CASSHTGTITDTQYF. The CDR3 DNA reads as TGTGCCAGCTCACATACCGGGACTATCACAGATACGCAGTATTTT. This chain uses TRBV18 with TRBJ2-3; 7 bases map to TRBD2. Trimming removed 4 bases from V and 2 bases from J; junction bases left unmatched: 6. This CDR3 is 15 amino acids long. CDR1 and CDR2 from the germline V gene are KGHSH and LQKENI.

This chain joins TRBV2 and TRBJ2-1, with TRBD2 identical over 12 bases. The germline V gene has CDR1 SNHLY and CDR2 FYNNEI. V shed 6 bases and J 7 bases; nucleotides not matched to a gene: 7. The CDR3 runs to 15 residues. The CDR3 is CASRTSGSGGNEQFF. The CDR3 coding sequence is TGTGCCAGCAGGACTAGCGGGAGTGGAGGTAATGAGCAGTTCTTC.

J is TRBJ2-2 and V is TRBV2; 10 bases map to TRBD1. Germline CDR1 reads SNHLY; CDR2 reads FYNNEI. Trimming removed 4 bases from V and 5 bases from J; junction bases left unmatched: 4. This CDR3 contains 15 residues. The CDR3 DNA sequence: TGTGCCAGCAGTGTCCGGGACAGGGGAACCGGGGAGCTGTTTTTT. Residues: CASSVRDRGTGELFF.

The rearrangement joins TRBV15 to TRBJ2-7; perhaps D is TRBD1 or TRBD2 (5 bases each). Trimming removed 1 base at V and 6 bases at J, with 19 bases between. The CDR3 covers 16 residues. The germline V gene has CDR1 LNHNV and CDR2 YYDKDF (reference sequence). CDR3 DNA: TGTGCCACCAGCAGAGGGCTGGGGAGAGGGGTGATCGAGCAGTACTTC. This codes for CATSRGLGRGVIEQYF. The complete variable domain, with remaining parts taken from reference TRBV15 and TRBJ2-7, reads DAMVIQNPRYQVTQFGKPVTLSCSQTLNHNVMYWYQQKSSQAPKLLFHYYDKDFNNEADTPDNFQSRRPNTSFCFLDIRSPGLGDTAMYLCATSRGLGRGVIEQYFGPGTRLTVT.

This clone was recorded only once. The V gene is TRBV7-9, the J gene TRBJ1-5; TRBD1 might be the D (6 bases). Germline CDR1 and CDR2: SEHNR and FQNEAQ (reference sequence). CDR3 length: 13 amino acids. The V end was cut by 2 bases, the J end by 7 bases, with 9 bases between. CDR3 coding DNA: TGTGCCAGCAGCTTATCAGGGGAACAGCCCCAGCATTTT. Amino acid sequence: CASSLSGEQPQHF.

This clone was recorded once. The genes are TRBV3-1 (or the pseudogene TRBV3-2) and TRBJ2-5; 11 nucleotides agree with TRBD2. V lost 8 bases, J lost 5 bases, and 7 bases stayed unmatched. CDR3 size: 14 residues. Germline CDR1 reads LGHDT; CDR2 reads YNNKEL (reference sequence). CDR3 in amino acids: CASLLAGVGETQYF. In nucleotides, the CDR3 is TGTGCCAGCTTACTAGCGGGGGTTGGGGAGACCCAGTACTTC.

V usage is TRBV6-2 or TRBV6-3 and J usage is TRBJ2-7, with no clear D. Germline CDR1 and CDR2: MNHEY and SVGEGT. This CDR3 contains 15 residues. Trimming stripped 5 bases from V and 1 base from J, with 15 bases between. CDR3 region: CASSPFNGISYEQYF. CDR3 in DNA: TGTGCCAGCAGTCCATTCAACGGCATTTCCTACGAGCAGTACTTC.

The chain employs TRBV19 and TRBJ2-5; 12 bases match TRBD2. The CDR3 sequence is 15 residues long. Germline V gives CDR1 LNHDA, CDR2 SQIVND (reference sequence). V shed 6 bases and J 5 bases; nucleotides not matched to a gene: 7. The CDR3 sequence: CASRSTSGRRETQYF. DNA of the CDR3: TGTGCCAGTAGGTCAACTAGCGGGAGGCGGGAGACCCAGTACTTC.

CDR3 nucleotide sequence: TGTGCCAGCAGTTCACGACCCTCCTACGAGCAGTACTTC. Translating gives CASSSRPSYEQYF. This chain links TRBV12-3 or TRBV12-4 with TRBJ2-7; D unresolved. The V end was cut by 4 bases, the J end by 0 bases, with 7 bases between. CDR3 length equals 13 residues.

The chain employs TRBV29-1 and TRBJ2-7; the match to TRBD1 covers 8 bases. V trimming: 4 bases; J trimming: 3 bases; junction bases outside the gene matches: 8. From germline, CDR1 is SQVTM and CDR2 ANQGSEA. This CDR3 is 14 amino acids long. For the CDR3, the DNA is TGCAGCGTTGCCTCAGGACAGGGCGACTACGAGCAGTACTTC. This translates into CSVASGQGDYEQYF.

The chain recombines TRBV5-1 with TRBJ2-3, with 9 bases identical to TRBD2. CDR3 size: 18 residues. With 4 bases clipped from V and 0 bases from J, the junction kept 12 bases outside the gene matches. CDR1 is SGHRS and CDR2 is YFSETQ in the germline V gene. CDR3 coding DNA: TGCGCCAGCAGCCGCTCACTAGCGGGTGGAGCTAGCACAGATACGCAGTATTTT. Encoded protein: CASSRSLAGGASTDTQYF.

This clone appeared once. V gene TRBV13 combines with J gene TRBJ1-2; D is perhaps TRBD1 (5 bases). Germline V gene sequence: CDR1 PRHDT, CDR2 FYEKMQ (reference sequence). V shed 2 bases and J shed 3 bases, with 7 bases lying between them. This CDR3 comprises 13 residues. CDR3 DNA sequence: TGTGCCAGCAGCTTAACAGGCTACTATGGCTACACCTTC. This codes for CASSLTGYYGYTF.

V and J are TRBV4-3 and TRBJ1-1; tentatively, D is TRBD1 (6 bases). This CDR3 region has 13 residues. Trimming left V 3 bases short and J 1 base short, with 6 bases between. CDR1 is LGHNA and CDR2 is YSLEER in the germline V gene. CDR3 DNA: TGCGCCAGCAGCCAGACAGGGAACACTGAAGCTTTCTTT. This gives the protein CASSQTGNTEAFF.

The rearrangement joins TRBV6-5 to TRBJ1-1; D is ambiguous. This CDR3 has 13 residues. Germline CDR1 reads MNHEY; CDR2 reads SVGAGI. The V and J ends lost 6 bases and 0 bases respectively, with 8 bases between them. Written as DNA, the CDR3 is TGTGCCAGCAGCAATGCGATGAACACTGAAGCTTTCTTT. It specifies CASSNAMNTEAFF.

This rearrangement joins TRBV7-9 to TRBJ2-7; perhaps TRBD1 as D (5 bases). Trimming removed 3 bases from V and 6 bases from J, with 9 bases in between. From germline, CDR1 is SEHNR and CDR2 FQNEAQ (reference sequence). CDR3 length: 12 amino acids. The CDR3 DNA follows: TGTGCCAGCAGCTTCGACAGTCCCGAGCAGTACTTC. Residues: CASSFDSPEQYF.

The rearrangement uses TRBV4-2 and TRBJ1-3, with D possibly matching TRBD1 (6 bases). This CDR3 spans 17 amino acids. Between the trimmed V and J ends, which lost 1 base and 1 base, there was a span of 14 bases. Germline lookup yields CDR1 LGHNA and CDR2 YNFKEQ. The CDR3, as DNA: TGTGCCAGCAGCCAAGTCTTTGGGGGCGCGTCTGGAAACACCATATATTTT. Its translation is CASSQVFGGASGNTIYF.

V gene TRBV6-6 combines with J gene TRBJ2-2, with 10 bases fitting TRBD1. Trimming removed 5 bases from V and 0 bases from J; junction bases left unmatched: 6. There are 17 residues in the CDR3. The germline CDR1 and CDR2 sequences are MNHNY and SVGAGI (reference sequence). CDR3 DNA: TGTGCCAGCAGTCGCCCCGGACAGGGGGCGAACACCGGGGAGCTGTTTTTT. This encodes CASSRPGQGANTGELFF.

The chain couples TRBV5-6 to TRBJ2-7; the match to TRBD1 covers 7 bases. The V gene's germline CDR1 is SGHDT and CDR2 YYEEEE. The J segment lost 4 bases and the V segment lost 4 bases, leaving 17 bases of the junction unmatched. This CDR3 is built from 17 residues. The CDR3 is CASSLGYSGQKYYEQYF. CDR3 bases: TGTGCCAGCAGCCTCGGGTACTCGGGACAGAAGTATTACGAGCAGTACTTC.

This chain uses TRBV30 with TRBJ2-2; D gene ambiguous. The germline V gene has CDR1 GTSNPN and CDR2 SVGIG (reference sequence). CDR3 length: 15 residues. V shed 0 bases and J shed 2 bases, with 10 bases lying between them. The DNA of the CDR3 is TGTGCCTGGAGTGTAGGTGACAAAAACACCGGGGAGCTGTTTTTT. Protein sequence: CAWSVGDKNTGELFF.

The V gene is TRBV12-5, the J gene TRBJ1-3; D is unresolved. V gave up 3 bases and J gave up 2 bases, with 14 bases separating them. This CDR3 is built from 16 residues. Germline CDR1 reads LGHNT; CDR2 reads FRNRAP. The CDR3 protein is CASGFQGRKAGNTIYF. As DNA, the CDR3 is TGTGCTAGTGGTTTCCAAGGGCGGAAGGCTGGAAACACCATATATTTT.